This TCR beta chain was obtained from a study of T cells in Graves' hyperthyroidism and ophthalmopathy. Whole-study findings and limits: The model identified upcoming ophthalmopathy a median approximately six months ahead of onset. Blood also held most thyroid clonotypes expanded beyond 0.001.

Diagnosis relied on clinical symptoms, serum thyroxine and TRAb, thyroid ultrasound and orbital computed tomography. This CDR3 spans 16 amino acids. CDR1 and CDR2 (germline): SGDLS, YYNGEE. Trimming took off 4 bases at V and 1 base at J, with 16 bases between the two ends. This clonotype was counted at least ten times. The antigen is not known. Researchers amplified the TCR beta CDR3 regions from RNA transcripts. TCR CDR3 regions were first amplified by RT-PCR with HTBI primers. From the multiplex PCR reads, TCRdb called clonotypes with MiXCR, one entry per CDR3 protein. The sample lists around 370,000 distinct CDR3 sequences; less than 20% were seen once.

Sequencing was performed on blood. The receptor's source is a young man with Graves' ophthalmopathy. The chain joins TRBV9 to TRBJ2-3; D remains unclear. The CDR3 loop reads CASSRPTGSGTDTQYF. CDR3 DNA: TGTGCCAGCAGCCGTCCCACGGGTAGTGGCACAGATACGCAGTATTTT.